The 31 T cell receptor beta chains reported below all come from one sample, sequenced in a study of shared clonotypes between healthy human individuals. Profiling relied on immunoSEQ multiplex PCR, and the TCRdb table lists in-frame clones only, not all of them. The data hold a few hundred thousand clones, with around 97% observed a single time. Material: naive CD4+ T cells sorted from blood. As for subset: CD45RA+ positively selected. The receptor set was obtained from a woman under 40 in good health.

The genes are TRBV19 and TRBJ1-5; 8 positions agree with TRBD1. The CDR3 is 16 residues long. The germline V gene has CDR1 LNHDA and CDR2 SQIVND (reference sequence). With 6 bases clipped from V and 6 bases from J, the junction kept 13 bases outside the gene matches. CDR3 protein: CASRKGQAKGGQPQHF. As DNA, the CDR3 is TGTGCCAGTAGGAAGGGACAGGCGAAAGGGGGTCAGCCCCAGCATTTT.

This sequence joins TRBV28 and TRBJ1-4; no clear D gene. V was pared by 8 bases and J by 8 bases, with 15 bases between. This CDR3 is built from 13 residues. From germline, CDR1 is MDHEN and CDR2 SYDVKM. CDR3 in amino acids: CASGPRQGEKLFF. CDR3 nucleotides: TGTGCCAGCGGACCCAGGCAAGGGGAAAAACTGTTTTTT.

This clone is a singleton in its sample. V is TRBV5-4 and J is TRBJ1-2, with TRBD1 matching over 10 bases. This CDR3 is 16 amino acids long. The ends lost 4 bases at V and 6 bases at J; junction bases unmatched: 12. CDR1 is SGHNT and CDR2 is YYREEE in the germline V gene (reference sequence). CDR3: CASSRRAGTGDNGYTF. The CDR3 DNA reads as TGTGCCAGCAGCCGAAGGGCCGGGACAGGGGATAATGGCTACACCTTC.

This chain uses TRBV20-1 with TRBJ2-1, with D maybe TRBD1 (6 bases). V lost 6 bases, J lost 9 bases, and 12 bases lay in between. Germline CDR1 DFQATT, CDR2 SNEGSKA (reference sequence). This CDR3 has 11 amino acids. The CDR3 spells CSAIEGGEQFF. The CDR3 DNA reads TGCAGTGCCATCGAAGGGGGTGAGCAGTTCTTC.

The rearrangement uses TRBV5-6 and TRBJ2-5, with 12 bases fitting TRBD2. The assigned J gene may be wrong: the sequence end matches TRBJ2-7 better. In germline, CDR1 is SGHDT, CDR2 YYEEEE. The CDR3 loop spans 15 amino acids. The DNA of the CDR3 is TGTGCCAGCAGCTCGACTAGCGGGAGCATGTACGAGCAGTACTTC. It is translated as CASSSTSGSMYEQYF.

The chain employs TRBV5-1 and TRBJ1-2; a weak D match, TRBD1 (6 bases). CDR1 is SGHRS and CDR2 is YFSETQ in the germline V gene. The CDR3 spans 15 residues. V was cut by 4 bases and J by 4 bases, with 17 bases left in between. CDR3 DNA sequence: TGCGCCAGCAGCGGGGGGACAAGGAGTCTCTATGGCTACACCTTC. It is translated as CASSGGTRSLYGYTF.

This chain joins TRBV7-3 and TRBJ2-7; TRBD1 aligns across 8 bases. J lost 5 bases, V lost 5 bases, and 8 bases had no gene match. The CDR3 extends over 14 amino acids. The germline gives CDR1 SGHTA, CDR2 FQGTGA. CDR3 sequence (DNA): TGTGCCAGCAGCCCCGCGACAGGGGTGGACGAGCAGTACTTC. Amino acids: CASSPATGVDEQYF.

The chain couples TRBV6-1 to TRBJ2-4; 11 bases fit TRBD2. Germline V gene sequence: CDR1 MNHNS, CDR2 SASEGT. The CDR3 runs 20 residues. J was trimmed by 9 bases and V by 2 bases; bases with no gene match: 21. For the CDR3, the DNA is TGTGCCAGCAGTGAATTCGGAGTAGCGGGAGGGCCCTCCCGGGGTGGCATTCAGTACTTC. It translates to CASSEFGVAGGPSRGGIQYF.

The rearrangement uses TRBV5-6 and TRBJ1-4, with D unresolved. V lost 4 bases to trimming and J lost 7 bases, with 14 bases between them. From germline, CDR1 is SGHDT and CDR2 YYEEEE. The CDR3 totals 14 residues. In DNA form, the CDR3 reads TGTGCCAGCAGCCACATGCAGACGGCTGAAAAACTGTTTTTT. The encoded protein is CASSHMQTAEKLFF.

This clone was observed a single time. The V call is TRBV19, the J call TRBJ2-3; 9 bases fit TRBD2. Looked up from germline, CDR1 is LNHDA and CDR2 is SQIVND (reference sequence). V was pared by 5 bases and J by 5 bases, with 11 bases of the junction left unmatched. The CDR3 sequence is 16 residues long. The DNA of the CDR3 is TGTGCCAGTAGTCCCGGGCTAGCGGGATGGGGAGATACGCAGTATTTT. This sequence encodes CASSPGLAGWGDTQYF.

The rearrangement joins TRBV5-1 to TRBJ2-7, with D possibly being TRBD1 or TRBD2 (5 bases each). There are 15 residues in the CDR3. CDR1 is SGHRS, CDR2 YFSETQ, per germline. The V and J ends lost 3 bases and 2 bases respectively, with 15 bases between them. The CDR3 DNA sequence: TGCGCCAGCAGCTACGGGACGGTCAGCGCCTACGAGCAGTACTTC. Translating gives CASSYGTVSAYEQYF.

The J gene is TRBJ2-3, the V gene TRBV28; D is tentatively TRBD1 or TRBD2 (6 bases each). The CDR3 is made up of 15 amino acids. The V end was cut by 4 bases, the J end by 1 base, with 12 bases between. Germline-derived CDR1 and CDR2 are MDHEN and SYDVKM. Here the CDR3 reads CASSSSGAGTDTQYF. The CDR3 DNA reads TGTGCCAGCAGTTCATCGGGGGCCGGCACAGATACGCAGTATTTT.

The V gene is TRBV29-1, the J gene TRBJ1-4; D perhaps matches TRBD1 (5 bases). The CDR3 is 13 amino acids. The germline gives CDR1 SQVTM, CDR2 ANQGSEA. V gave up 6 bases and J gave up 5 bases, with 13 bases separating them. CDR3 in DNA: TGCAGCGTCGCAATGGGGCCCAATGAAAAACTGTTTTTT. Its protein product is CSVAMGPNEKLFF.

The chain joins TRBV30 to TRBJ2-2; tentatively, D is TRBD1 (6 bases). The CDR3 totals 13 residues. Germline V gene data show CDR1 as GTSNPN and CDR2 as SVGIG (reference sequence). The germline V and J ends were trimmed by 2 bases and 9 bases, with 13 bases remaining between them. The CDR3 nucleotides are TGTGCCTGGAGTCCCCAGGGGCCTCGGGAGCTGTTTTTT. It specifies CAWSPQGPRELFF.

CDR3 sequence (DNA): TGTGCCAGCTCACCCCGGGACAGAACGTATAGCAATCAGCCCCAGCATTTT. This gives the protein CASSPRDRTYSNQPQHF. The rearrangement links TRBV18 to TRBJ1-5, with TRBD1 matching 7 bases. CDR3 length: 17 amino acids. V shed 3 bases, J shed 0 bases, and the junction held 8 bases outside the gene matches. Germline-derived CDR1 and CDR2 are KGHSH and LQKENI. The whole variable domain, filled in from reference TRBV18 and TRBJ1-5, reads NAGVMQNPRHLVRRRGQEARLRCSPMKGHSHVYWYRQLPEEGLKFMVYLQKENIIDESGMPKERFSAEFPKEGPSILRIQQVVRGDSAAYFCASSPRDRTYSNQPQHFGDGTRLSIL.

The rearrangement joins TRBV10-1 to TRBJ2-3; 7 bases are a match to TRBD2. The CDR3 contains 15 residues. Unmatched junction bases numbered 6, after V lost 2 bases and J lost 4 bases. CDR1 is WNHNN and CDR2 is SYGVQD in the germline V gene (reference sequence). CDR3 nucleotide sequence: TGCGCCAGCAGTGAGGGGGCTAGCGGACCAGATACGCAGTATTTT. It encodes CASSEGASGPDTQYF.

The J gene is TRBJ2-5, the V gene TRBV18; 7 nucleotides line up with TRBD1. Germline V CDR1 and CDR2: KGHSH, LQKENI. The CDR3 runs to 16 residues. V was clipped by 4 bases and J by 5 bases; unmatched bases: 13. CDR3 sequence reads: CASSRSRDRESETQYF. The CDR3 DNA reads TGTGCCAGCTCACGAAGCCGGGACAGAGAAAGTGAGACCCAGTACTTC.

The chain is built from TRBV27 and TRBJ2-7; weak D call: TRBD2 (5 bases). Looked up from germline, CDR1 is MNHEY and CDR2 is SMNVEV (reference sequence). The CDR3 totals 16 residues. V was cut by 3 bases and J by 2 bases, with 17 bases left in between. CDR3 sequence: CASSLERSTYPYEQYF. CDR3 sequence (DNA): TGTGCCAGCAGTTTGGAGCGGAGCACCTACCCCTACGAGCAGTACTTC.

The chain is built from TRBV5-4 and TRBJ1-2; 10 positions match TRBD1. V shed 2 bases and J 4 bases; nucleotides not matched to a gene: 5. Germline V lookup: CDR1 SGHNT, CDR2 YYREEE (reference sequence). The CDR3 contains 15 residues. CDR3 bases: TGTGCCAGCAGCTTCCGGGACAGGGGCCCCTATGGCTACACCTTC. Translating it yields CASSFRDRGPYGYTF.

The V and J genes are TRBV5-1 and TRBJ1-2; D gene ambiguous. Trimming left V 2 bases short and J 3 bases short, with 11 bases between. CDR3 length equals 14 residues. CDR1 and CDR2 from the germline V gene are SGHRS and YFSETQ. This CDR3 is CASSFTSGDYGYTF. CDR3 DNA sequence: TGCGCCAGCAGCTTTACCTCGGGCGACTATGGCTACACCTTC.

V usage is TRBV25-1 and J usage is TRBJ2-1; 11 positions agree with TRBD2. Germline V gene lookup returns CDR1 MGHDK and CDR2 SYGVNS. V was clipped by 5 bases and J by 7 bases; unmatched bases: 4. CDR3 size: 14 residues. The CDR3 loop reads CASSKTSGANEQFF. In nucleotides, the CDR3 is TGTGCCAGCAGTAAGACTAGCGGGGCGAATGAGCAGTTCTTC.

The V and J genes are TRBV14 and TRBJ2-5; 7 positions match TRBD2. Unmatched junction bases numbered 5, after V lost 5 bases and J lost 5 bases. CDR3 length: 13 residues. Germline V CDR1 and CDR2: SGHDN, FVKESK. The CDR3 DNA reads TGTGCCAGCAGCGCCGGACTAGTGGAGACCCAGTACTTC. It specifies CASSAGLVETQYF.

This clone was counted a single time. This chain links TRBV30 with TRBJ1-4; unclear D gene. The CDR3 is 12 residues long. Germline V CDR1 and CDR2: GTSNPN, SVGIG (reference sequence). Between the trimmed V and J ends, which lost 0 bases and 8 bases, there was a span of 7 bases. DNA of the CDR3: TGTGCCTGGAGTGTTGGGAGGGAAAAACTGTTTTTT. Translation: CAWSVGREKLFF.

The CDR3 DNA sequence: TGTGCCAGCAGCTGTAGGAGTTCGGGCACCATATATTTT. The encoded protein is CASSCRSSGTIYF. V and J are TRBV7-9 and TRBJ1-3; D is unresolved. Germline assignment: CDR1 SEHNR and CDR2 FQNEAQ (reference sequence). Trimming removed 4 bases from V and 9 bases from J, with 13 bases in between. The CDR3 extends over 13 amino acids. Full variable domain (rest looked up from reference TRBV7-9 and TRBJ1-3): DTGVSQNPRHKITKRGQNVTFRCDPISEHNRLYWYRQTLGQGPEFLTYFQNEAQLEKSRLLSDRFSAERPKGSFSTLEIQRTEQGDSAMYLCASSCRSSGTIYFGEGSWLTVV.

The chain has TRBV30 and TRBJ2-5; TRBD2 agrees at 7 bases. CDR1 and CDR2 (germline): GTSNPN, SVGIG (reference sequence). The CDR3 has 15 residues. The trim removed 1 base at V and 1 base at J, leaving 6 bases unmatched. This CDR3 reads CAWSGGSRGQETQYF. The CDR3 DNA sequence: TGTGCCTGGAGTGGCGGGAGTAGGGGCCAAGAGACCCAGTACTTC.

This sequence joins TRBV6-9 and TRBJ1-1; unclear D gene. Germline V lookup: CDR1 MNHGY, CDR2 SVAAGI. V lost 6 bases to trimming and J lost 1 base, with 15 bases between them. The CDR3 contains 15 residues. The CDR3: CASSPHGGPNTEAFF. DNA of the CDR3: TGTGCCAGCAGCCCCCACGGAGGACCGAACACTGAAGCTTTCTTT.

CDR3 loop: CAIRQGGTGELFF. CDR3 nucleotide sequence: TGTGCCATCAGACAAGGGGGAACCGGGGAGCTGTTTTTT. V and J are TRBV10-3 and TRBJ2-2, with D possibly matching TRBD1 (6 bases). In germline, CDR1 is ENHRY, CDR2 SYGVKD. Trimming left V 6 bases short and J 5 bases short, with 10 bases between. This CDR3 is built from 13 residues.

This rearrangement joins TRBV5-1 to TRBJ2-2; no reliable D call. Germline V lookup: CDR1 SGHRS, CDR2 YFSETQ. Trimming took 0 bases from V and 7 from J, leaving 4 bases between them. The length of the CDR3 is 12 residues. The CDR3 DNA sequence: TGCGCCAGCAGCTTGGATATCGGGGAGCTGTTTTTT. This translates into CASSLDIGELFF.

This chain links TRBV5-1 with TRBJ2-3; no definite D call. Trimming stripped 0 bases from V and 0 bases from J, with 8 bases between. The CDR3 covers 15 residues. Germline values: CDR1 SGHRS, CDR2 YFSETQ. CDR3 sequence reads: CASSLAATSTDTQYF. CDR3 sequence (DNA): TGCGCCAGCAGCTTGGCCGCGACAAGCACAGATACGCAGTATTTT.

The gene calls are TRBV27 and TRBJ2-3; possibly TRBD1 for D (5 bases). V lost 7 bases and J 0 bases, leaving 11 bases between the germline ends. The V gene's germline CDR1 is MNHEY and CDR2 SMNVEV (reference sequence). This CDR3 comprises 14 residues. CDR3 sequence: CASNYRWSTDTQYF. The CDR3 bases are TGTGCCAGCAACTACAGGTGGAGCACAGATACGCAGTATTTT.

The CDR3 region is CASSSRTSGTGDTQYF. CDR3 coding DNA: TGTGCCAGCAGCTCGCGGACTAGCGGGACCGGAGATACGCAGTATTTT. The chain employs TRBV7-6 and TRBJ2-3; 12 nucleotides match TRBD2. There are 16 residues in the CDR3. The V segment lost 4 bases and the J segment 5 bases; nucleotides outside the gene matches: 7. Germline V gene lookup returns CDR1 SGHVS and CDR2 FNYEAQ.